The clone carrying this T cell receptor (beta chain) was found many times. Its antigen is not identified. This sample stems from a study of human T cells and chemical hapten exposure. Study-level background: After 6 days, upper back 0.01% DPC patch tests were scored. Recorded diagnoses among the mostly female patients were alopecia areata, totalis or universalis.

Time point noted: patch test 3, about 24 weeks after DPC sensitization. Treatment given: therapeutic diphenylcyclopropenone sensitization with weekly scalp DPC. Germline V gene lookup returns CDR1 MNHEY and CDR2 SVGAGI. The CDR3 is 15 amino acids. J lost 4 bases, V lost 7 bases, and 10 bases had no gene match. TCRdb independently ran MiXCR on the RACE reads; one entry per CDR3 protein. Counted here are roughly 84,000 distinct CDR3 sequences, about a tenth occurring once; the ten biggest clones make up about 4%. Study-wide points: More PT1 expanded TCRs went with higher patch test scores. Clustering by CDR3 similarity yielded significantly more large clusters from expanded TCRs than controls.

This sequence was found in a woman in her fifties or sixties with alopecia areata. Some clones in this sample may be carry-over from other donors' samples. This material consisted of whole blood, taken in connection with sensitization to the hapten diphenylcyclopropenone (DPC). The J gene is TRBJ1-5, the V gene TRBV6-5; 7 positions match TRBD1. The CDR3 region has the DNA TGTGCCAGCAAACCCGGGACAGTAGTTAATCAGCCCCAGCATTTT. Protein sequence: CASKPGTVVNQPQHF.